This entry features one T cell receptor (beta chain) sequence. The sample is drawn from a study of technical replicates of blood from a handful of donors. Repertoires were generated with immunoSEQ multiplex PCR, while TCRdb's copy carries only in-frame clones and drops some. The sample holds around 67,000 clones; around 95% are singletons and the top ten take about 0.22%. The germline gives CDR1 MRHNA, CDR2 SNTAGT. The CDR3 totals 15 residues. Trimming took 6 bases from V and 5 from J; bases not matched to a gene: 10. The specimen was T cells isolated from PBMCs. This clonotype originated in a human donor in good health. The rearrangement joins TRBV6-4 to TRBJ2-1; 7 positions match TRBD1. The CDR3 bases are TGTGCCAGCAGCCTCGGACAGGAACTCCACAATGAGCAGTTCTTC. This gives the protein CASSLGQELHNEQFF.